This T cell receptor beta chain was profiled in a study of blood T cell repertoires in COVID-19. In the study overall: The origin of the acute and convalescent COVID-19 samples was the United States, Italy and Spain. T cells, B-cell-depleted T cells, or PBMCs provided the cDNA or gDNA that served as material.

The germline CDR1 and CDR2 sequences are MNHEY and SVGAGI. The CDR3 has 13 residues. V shed 9 bases and J 4 bases; nucleotides not matched to a gene: 6. Participants were placed into cohorts based on the clinical history they reported. Two consecutive negative NP/OP PCR tests, clearance, or resolved symptoms defined Cohort 3 recovery. Assay: immunoSEQ multiplex PCR; the TCRdb copy retains only in-frame clones and omits some. Of about 190,000 clones listed, about four fifths are singletons. The sequencing sample was made of PBMCs or T cells enriched from blood (not recorded which). This sequence originates from a woman between 25 and 40 years old who had recovered from COVID-19. The chain uses TRBV6-5 and TRBJ2-7; TRBD1 aligns across 10 bases. The chain's CDR3 is CARAGQGFYEQYF. Written as DNA, the CDR3 is TGTGCCAGAGCGGGACAGGGGTTTTACGAGCAGTACTTC.